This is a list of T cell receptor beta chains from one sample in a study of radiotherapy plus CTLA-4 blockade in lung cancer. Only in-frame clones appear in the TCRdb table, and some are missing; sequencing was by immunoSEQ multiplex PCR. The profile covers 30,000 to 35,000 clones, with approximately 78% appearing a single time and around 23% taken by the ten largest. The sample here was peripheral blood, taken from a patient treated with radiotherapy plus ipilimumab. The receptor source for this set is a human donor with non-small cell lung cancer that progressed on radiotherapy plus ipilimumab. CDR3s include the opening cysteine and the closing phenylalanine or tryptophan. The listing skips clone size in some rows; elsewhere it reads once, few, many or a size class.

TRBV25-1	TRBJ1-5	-	CASSGQGQPQHF
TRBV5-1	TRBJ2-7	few	CASSLRLAGWDYEQYF
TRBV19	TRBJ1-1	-	CASRWLSSLGHPEAFF
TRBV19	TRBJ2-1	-	CASSQRGGAYNEQFF
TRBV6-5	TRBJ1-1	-	CASSYGGDVTEAFF
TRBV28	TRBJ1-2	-	CASSWTVLTYGYTF
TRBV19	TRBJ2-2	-	CASRHSGGGLSGELFF
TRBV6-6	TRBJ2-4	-	CASTKQIAKNIQYF
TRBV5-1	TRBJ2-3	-	CASSPGGIGTDTQYF
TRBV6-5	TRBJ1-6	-	CASSAQGSNSPLHF
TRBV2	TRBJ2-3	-	CASSERASGGTDTQYF
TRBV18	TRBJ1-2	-	CASSPEGAHRYGYTF
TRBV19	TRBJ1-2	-	CASSPAGTGGAGAF
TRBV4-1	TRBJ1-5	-	CASSVDRGSVQPQHF
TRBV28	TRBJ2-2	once	CASSSTSGGAGELFF
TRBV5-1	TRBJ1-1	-	CASRGLNTEAFF
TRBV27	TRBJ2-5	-	CASSLSSGGKETQYF
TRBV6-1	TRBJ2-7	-	CASSDYSLYEQYF
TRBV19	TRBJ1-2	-	CASSLSPVTYNGYTF
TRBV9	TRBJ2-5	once	CASSRDRGGSVETQYF
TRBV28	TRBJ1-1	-	CASRTGNTEAFF
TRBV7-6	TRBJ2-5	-	CASSPTEGVETQYF
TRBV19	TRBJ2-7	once	CASSTWGQGTYEQYF
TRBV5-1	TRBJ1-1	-	CASSLRGRENTEAFF
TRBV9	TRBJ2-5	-	CASSVDLEETQYF
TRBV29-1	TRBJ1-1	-	CSVRDSPLAEAFF
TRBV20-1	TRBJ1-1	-	CSAKEDTEAFF